The T cell receptor beta chain under discussion was sequenced for a study of T cells after yellow fever vaccination. Study results and caveats: Reappearance after the booster was seen for most primary-vaccination clones, at 96% CD4 and about 90% CD8. Though weaker, the secondary response peaked faster, on day 5 versus 15.

Making TCR cDNA involved 5'RACE template switching, which added UMIs and a universal primer site. TCRdb analysed the 5' RACE reads with MiXCR anew, one entry per CDR3 protein. The table has under 400,000 distinct CDR3 sequences, approximately 10% seen once. A word on this clonotype: The antigen is unknown.

CDR3 length: 14 residues. The ends were cut back, 4 bases at V and 2 bases at J, with 13 bases in the middle. Germline-derived CDR1 and CDR2 are SGHDT and YYEEEE. Sequenced material: PBMCs, taken on the day of the first yellow fever vaccination. This receptor was obtained from a young man who received the YFV17D yellow fever vaccine. The chain combines TRBV5-6 with TRBJ2-7; D perhaps matches TRBD1 (7 bases). Here the CDR3 DNA reads TGTGCCAGCAGCGGCGGGACAGTCGCCTACGAGCAGTACGTC. Its protein product is CASSGGTVAYEQYV.